This T cell receptor (beta chain) was obtained from a study of blood T cells in healthy people across ages. Study in general: About one barcoded TCR beta cDNA was captured per two T cells.

There are 15 residues in the CDR3. The ends were cut back, 4 bases at V and 1 base at J, with 10 bases in the middle. Germline V CDR1 and CDR2: LGHNA, YNFKEQ. Together with a sample-barcoded 5' primer, a J-beta primer mix was included in a second PCR lasting about 6 to 11 cycles. All cDNA molecules were each tagged by a template-switch adaptor with 12 random nucleotides. Using its own MiXCR run on the 5' RACE reads, TCRdb lists one record per CDR3 protein. The table includes approximately 810,000 distinct CDR3 sequences, under 35% detected once. This clonotype was seen at least ten times. Sequencing was done on a sample of blood. The receptor was derived from an elderly woman in good health. The chain recombines TRBV4-2 with TRBJ1-4; D is uncertain. The CDR3 DNA reads TGTGCCAGCAGCCCAGAACGGGGAACTAATGAAAAACTGTTTTTT. This codes for CASSPERGTNEKLFF.